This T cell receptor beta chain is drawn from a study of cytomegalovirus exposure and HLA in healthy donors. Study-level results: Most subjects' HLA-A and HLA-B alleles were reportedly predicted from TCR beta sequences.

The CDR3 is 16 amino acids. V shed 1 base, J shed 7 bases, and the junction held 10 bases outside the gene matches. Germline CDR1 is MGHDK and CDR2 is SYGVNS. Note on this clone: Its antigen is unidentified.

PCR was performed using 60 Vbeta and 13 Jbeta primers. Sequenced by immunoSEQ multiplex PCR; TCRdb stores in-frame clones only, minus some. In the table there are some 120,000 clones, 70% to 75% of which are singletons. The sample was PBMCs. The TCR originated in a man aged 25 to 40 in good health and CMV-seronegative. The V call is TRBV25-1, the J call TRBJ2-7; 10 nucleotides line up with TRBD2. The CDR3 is CASSELGRAGGHEQYF. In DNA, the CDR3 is TGTGCCAGCAGTGAATTGGGTAGAGCGGGAGGGCATGAGCAGTACTTC.